One and the same sample provided the 8 T cell receptor beta chains below, sequenced in a study of T cell responses to AZD1222 COVID-19 vaccine. Clones were sequenced by immunoSEQ multiplex PCR, and TCRdb holds only the in-frame ones, with some missing. The sample carries over 100,000 clones, over 75% recorded once. Sequencing used peripheral blood, obtained on day 0 of AZD1222 vaccination. The receptor source for this set is an adult in good health.

This chain links TRBV3-1 (or the pseudogene TRBV3-2) with TRBJ1-1, with no clear D. The CDR3 consists of 14 residues. CDR1 and CDR2 (germline): LGHDT, YNNKEL (reference sequence). Trimming shortened V by 0 bases and J by 8 bases, and 13 bases separated the two germline ends. The DNA for the CDR3 is TGTGCCAGCAGCCAAGATTCGAGGAGCAGCGAAGCTTTCTTT. The encoded protein is CASSQDSRSSEAFF.

The chain has TRBV13 and TRBJ2-2, with 8 bases identical to TRBD2. The germline V gene has CDR1 PRHDT and CDR2 FYEKMQ (reference sequence). J gave up 6 bases and V 4 bases, and 7 bases lay outside the gene matches. The CDR3 contains 15 residues. CDR3 coding DNA: TGTGCCAGCAGCTCCGGGGGGGCCGCTCCCGGGGAGCTGTTTTTT. Its protein product is CASSSGGAAPGELFF.

The chain combines TRBV6-1 with TRBJ2-1; the D gene is possibly TRBD1 (5 bases). The CDR3 totals 14 residues. The germline V gene has CDR1 MNHNS and CDR2 SASEGT. Between the trimmed V and J ends, which lost 2 bases and 9 bases, there was a span of 14 bases. The CDR3 sequence: CASSEIRVIREQFF. CDR3 in DNA: TGTGCCAGCAGTGAAATCAGGGTGATTCGTGAGCAGTTCTTC.

This sequence joins TRBV27 and TRBJ2-7; TRBD2 matches at 7 bases. The J segment lost 3 bases and the V segment lost 2 bases, leaving 7 bases of the junction unmatched. Germline CDR1 and CDR2: MNHEY and SMNVEV (reference sequence). The CDR3 is 15 amino acids. The DNA for the CDR3 is TGTGCCAGCAGTTTAGCCAGCGGGGAGCTCTACGAGCAGTACTTC. Its protein product is CASSLASGELYEQYF.

The chain employs TRBV7-3 and TRBJ2-1; TRBD2 matches 7 bases. Looked up from germline, CDR1 is SGHTA and CDR2 is FQGTGA. With 2 bases clipped from V and 4 bases from J, the junction kept 5 bases outside the gene matches. This CDR3 spans 15 amino acids. In nucleotides, the CDR3 is TGTGCCAGCAGCTTAGATAACGGGGGGTACAATGAGCAGTTCTTC. Encoded protein: CASSLDNGGYNEQFF.

The genes are TRBV18 and TRBJ1-1, with D possibly TRBD1 on 5 matching bases. Trimming removed 10 bases from V and 1 base from J, with 13 bases in between. From germline, CDR1 is KGHSH and CDR2 LQKENI. The CDR3 loop spans 13 amino acids. CDR3 bases: TGTGCCACCCAACAGGCAGAGAACACTGAAGCTTTCTTT. This gives the protein CATQQAENTEAFF.

V and J are TRBV6-5 and TRBJ1-5; D unclear. Germline V gene sequence: CDR1 MNHEY, CDR2 SVGAGI. V lost 2 bases and J lost 0, with 5 bases in between. The CDR3 sequence is 14 residues long. CDR3 residues: CASSYTDSNQPQHF. CDR3 bases: TGTGCCAGCAGTTACACGGATAGCAATCAGCCCCAGCATTTT.

The V call is TRBV6-1, the J call TRBJ1-2; D not certain. Germline values: CDR1 MNHNS, CDR2 SASEGT. Deletions cut 3 bases from V and 4 bases from J, with 9 bases between. The CDR3 is 13 residues long. CDR3 DNA: TGTGCCAGCAGTGATGGGCCAGGCTATGGCTACACCTTC. Its protein product is CASSDGPGYGYTF.